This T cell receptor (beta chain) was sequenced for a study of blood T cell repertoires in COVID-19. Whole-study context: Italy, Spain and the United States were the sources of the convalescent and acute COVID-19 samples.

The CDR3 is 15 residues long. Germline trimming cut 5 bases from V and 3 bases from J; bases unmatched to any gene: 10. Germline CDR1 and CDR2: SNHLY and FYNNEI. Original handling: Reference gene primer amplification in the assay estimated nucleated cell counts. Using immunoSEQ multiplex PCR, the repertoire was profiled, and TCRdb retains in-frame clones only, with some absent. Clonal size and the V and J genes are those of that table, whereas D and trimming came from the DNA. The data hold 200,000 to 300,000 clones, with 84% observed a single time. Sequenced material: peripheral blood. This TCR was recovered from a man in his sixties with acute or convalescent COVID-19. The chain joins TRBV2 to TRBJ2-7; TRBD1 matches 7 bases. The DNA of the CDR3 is TGTGCCAGCAGTCCCTCCCTCAGGGGGAACTACGAGCAGTACTTC. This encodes CASSPSLRGNYEQYF.